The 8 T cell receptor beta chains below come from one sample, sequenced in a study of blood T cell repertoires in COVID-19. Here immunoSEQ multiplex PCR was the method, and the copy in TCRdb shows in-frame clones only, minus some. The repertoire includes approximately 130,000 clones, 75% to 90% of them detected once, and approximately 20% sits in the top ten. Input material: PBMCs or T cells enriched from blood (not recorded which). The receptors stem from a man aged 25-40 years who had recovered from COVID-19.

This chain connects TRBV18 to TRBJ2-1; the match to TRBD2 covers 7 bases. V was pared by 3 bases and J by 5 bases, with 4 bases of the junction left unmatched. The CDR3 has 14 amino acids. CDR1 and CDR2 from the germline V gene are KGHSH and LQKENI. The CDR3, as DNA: TGTGCCAGCTCACCGTCACTAGCGAACAATGAGCAGTTCTTC. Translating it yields CASSPSLANNEQFF.

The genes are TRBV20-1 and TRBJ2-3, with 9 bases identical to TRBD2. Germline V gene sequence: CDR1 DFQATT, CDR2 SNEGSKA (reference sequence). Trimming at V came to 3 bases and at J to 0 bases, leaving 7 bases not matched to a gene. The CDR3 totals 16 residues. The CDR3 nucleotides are TGCAGTGCTAGTATCGGTAGCGGGGGAAGCACAGATACGCAGTATTTT. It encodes CSASIGSGGSTDTQYF.

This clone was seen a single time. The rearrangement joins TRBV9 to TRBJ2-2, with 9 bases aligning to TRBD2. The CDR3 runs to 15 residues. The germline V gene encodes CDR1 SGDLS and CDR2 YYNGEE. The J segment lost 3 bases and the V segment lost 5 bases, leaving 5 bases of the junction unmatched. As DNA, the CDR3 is TGTGCCAGCAGTTTTAGCGGGGGCTACACCGGGGAGCTGTTTTTT. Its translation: CASSFSGGYTGELFF.

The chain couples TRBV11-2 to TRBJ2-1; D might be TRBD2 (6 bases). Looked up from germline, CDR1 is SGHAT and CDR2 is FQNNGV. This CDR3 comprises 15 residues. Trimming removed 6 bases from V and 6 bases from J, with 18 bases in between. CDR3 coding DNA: TGTGCCAGCAGATCTCTTCCGGGACTCTCCAATGAGCAGTTCTTC. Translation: CASRSLPGLSNEQFF.

In DNA form, the CDR3 reads TGCGCCAGCAGCTTGGATTCGGGAGTAGGAGACGGCTACACCTTC. Amino acids: CASSLDSGVGDGYTF. The J gene is TRBJ1-2, the V gene TRBV5-1; D is uncertain. Looked up from germline, CDR1 is SGHRS and CDR2 is YFSETQ. The CDR3 is 15 residues long. V lost 0 bases to trimming and J lost 8 bases, with 17 bases between them. Complete variable domain (other parts from reference TRBV5-1 and TRBJ1-2): KAGVTQTPRYLIKTRGQQVTLSCSPISGHRSVSWYQQTPGQGLQFLFEYFSETQRNKGNFPGRFSGRQFSNSRSEMNVSTLELGDSALYLCASSLDSGVGDGYTFGSGTRLTVV.

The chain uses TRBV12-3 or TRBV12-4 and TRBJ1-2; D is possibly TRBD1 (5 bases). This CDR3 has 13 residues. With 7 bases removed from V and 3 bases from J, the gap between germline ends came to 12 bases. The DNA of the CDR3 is TGTGCCAGCACCTTGGGGCCCGACTATGGCTACACCTTC. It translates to CASTLGPDYGYTF.

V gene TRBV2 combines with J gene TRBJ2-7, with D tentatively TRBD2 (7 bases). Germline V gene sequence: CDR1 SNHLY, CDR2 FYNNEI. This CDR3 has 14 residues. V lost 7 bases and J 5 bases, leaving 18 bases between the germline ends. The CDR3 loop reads CASNRGAVSHEQYF. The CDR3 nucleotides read TGTGCCAGCAACCGGGGGGCGGTATCCCACGAGCAGTACTTC.

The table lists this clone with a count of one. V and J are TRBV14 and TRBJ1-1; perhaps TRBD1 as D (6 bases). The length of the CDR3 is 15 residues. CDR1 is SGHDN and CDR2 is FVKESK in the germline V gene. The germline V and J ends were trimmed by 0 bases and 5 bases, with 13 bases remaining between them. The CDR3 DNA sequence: TGTGCCAGCAGCCAAGATAGGCGGGGGGCAACTGAAGCTTTCTTT. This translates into CASSQDRRGATEAFF.